Listed below are T cell receptor beta chains from one sample, sequenced in a study of blood T cell repertoires in COVID-19. Generated by immunoSEQ multiplex PCR, the TCRdb table keeps only in-frame clones and is missing some. Here the sample spans roughly 200,000 clones, approximately 85% being singletons. Material: PBMCs or T cells enriched from blood (not recorded which). The origin of the receptors is a man between 40 and 49 years old who had recovered from COVID-19. CDR3s include the opening cysteine and the closing phenylalanine or tryptophan. The D gene is left open where the match is weak. Part of the rows lack a size; the others show once, few, many or a class for expanded clones.

V gene	J gene	D gene	clone size	CDR3 protein	CDR3 DNA
TRBV15	TRBJ1-1	.	.	CATSRDAGTEAFF	TGTGCCACCAGCAGAGATGCTGGGACAGAAGCTTTCTTT
TRBV6-5	TRBJ2-5	TRBD1	.	CASSTGRTGGETQYF	TGTGCCAGCAGTACGGGTAGGACAGGTGGTGAGACCCAGTACTTC
TRBV28	TRBJ2-1	TRBD2	.	CASSLSSGRAGSNEQFF	TGTGCCAGCAGTTTATCAAGCGGGAGGGCCGGCTCCAATGAGCAGTTCTTC
TRBV18	TRBJ1-2	.	.	CASSPQGGYGYTF	TGTGCCAGCTCACCACAGGGAGGGTATGGCTACACCTTC
TRBV28	TRBJ1-2	.	.	CASSPGGALYGYTF	TGTGCCAGCAGTCCCGGTGGGGCGCTCTATGGCTACACCTTC
TRBV19	TRBJ1-1	.	.	CASQRLMNTEAFF	TGTGCCAGCCAGCGGCTTATGAACACTGAAGCTTTCTTT
TRBV29-1	TRBJ1-1	.	.	CSVARSPEAFF	TGCAGCGTTGCTCGTTCTCCTGAAGCTTTCTTT
TRBV28	TRBJ2-2	TRBD1	.	CASSSLRGQGTGELFF	TGTGCCAGCAGTTCCCTGAGGGGGCAGGGGACCGGGGAGCTGTTTTTT
TRBV11-2	TRBJ2-7	.	.	CASSLRPLGGYEQYF	TGTGCCAGCAGCTTACGACCCCTAGGTGGCTACGAGCAGTACTTC
TRBV24-1	TRBJ1-1	.	.	CATSDYGSTEAFF	TGTGCCACCAGTGACTATGGGAGTACTGAAGCTTTCTTT
TRBV5-1	TRBJ2-7	TRBD1	.	CASSLETGGYEQYF	TGCGCCAGCAGCTTGGAAACAGGGGGCTACGAGCAGTACTTC
TRBV4-1	TRBJ1-4	.	once	CASSLTGSTNEKLFF	TGCGCCAGCAGCCTGACAGGATCAACTAATGAAAAACTGTTTTTT
TRBV4-1	TRBJ2-7	TRBD2	.	CASSQDPSGGFSYEQYF	TGCGCCAGCAGCCAAGATCCAAGCGGGGGATTCTCCTACGAGCAGTACTTC
TRBV19	TRBJ1-3	.	.	CASSIARGARGNTIYF	TGTGCCAGTAGTATTGCTCGGGGGGCGCGAGGAAACACCATATATTTT
TRBV14	TRBJ2-5	.	.	CASSLVQEEETQYF	TGTGCCAGCAGCCTCGTCCAGGAAGAAGAGACCCAGTACTTC
TRBV7-9	TRBJ2-5	.	.	CASSSAGHPGETQYF	TGTGCCAGCAGCTCTGCCGGACACCCCGGGGAGACCCAGTACTTC
TRBV10-2	TRBJ1-1	.	few	CASSIDTEAFF	TGCGCCAGCAGTATAGACACTGAAGCTTTCTTT
TRBV30	TRBJ2-7	.	.	CAWNRVEPEQYF	TGTGCCTGGAACAGGGTCGAACCCGAGCAGTACTTC
TRBV4-1	TRBJ2-2	.	.	CASSRMEGANTGELFF	TGCGCCAGCAGCCGAATGGAGGGAGCGAACACCGGGGAGCTGTTTTTT
TRBV7-9	TRBJ1-5	TRBD1	.	CASSLGQGAAQPQHF	TGTGCCAGCAGCTTAGGACAGGGCGCTGCTCAGCCCCAGCATTTT
TRBV5-5	TRBJ2-3	TRBD2	once	CASSLYSGGSTDTQYF	TGTGCCAGCAGCTTGTATTCCGGGGGGAGCACAGATACGCAGTATTTT
TRBV19	TRBJ1-1	.	.	CASSPDRENTEAFF	TGTGCCAGTAGCCCAGACAGAGAGAACACTGAAGCTTTCTTT
TRBV11-3	TRBJ2-2	TRBD1	.	CASSLGMGTGRSGELFF	TGTGCCAGCAGCTTAGGCATGGGGACAGGGCGGAGCGGGGAGCTGTTTTTT
TRBV19	TRBJ2-1	.	.	CASEGARSGEQFF	TGTGCCAGCGAAGGGGCCAGATCCGGTGAGCAGTTCTTC
TRBV28	TRBJ2-5	TRBD1	.	CASSLPGTVVGETQYF	TGTGCCAGCAGTTTGCCCGGGACAGTCGTAGGAGAGACCCAGTACTTC
TRBV15	TRBJ1-4	TRBD1	.	CATSRDRALNEKLFF	TGTGCCACCAGCAGGGACAGGGCCCTTAATGAAAAACTGTTTTTT
TRBV5-1	TRBJ1-1	TRBD1	.	CASSLVGQGEVTEAFF	TGCGCCAGCAGCTTGGTTGGCCAGGGGGAAGTCACTGAAGCTTTCTTT
TRBV5-1	TRBJ2-2	.	once	CASSAGQRILTGELFF	TGCGCCAGCAGCGCGGGACAGAGGATACTCACCGGGGAGCTGTTTTTT
TRBV19	TRBJ2-1	.	.	CASSITGVYNEQFF	TGTGCCAGTAGTATAACGGGAGTCTACAATGAGCAGTTCTTC
TRBV12-3/TRBV12-4	TRBJ1-2	.	.	CASSLTGVYGYTF	TGTGCCAGCAGTTTGACAGGAGTCTATGGCTACACCTTC
TRBV30	TRBJ1-2	TRBD1	.	CAWSVGYGTVYGYTF	TGTGCCTGGAGTGTAGGATATGGGACAGTGTATGGCTACACCTTC
TRBV11-2	TRBJ1-6	.	.	CASSLYGDSPLHF	TGTGCCAGCAGCTTATACGGGGATTCACCCCTCCACTTT
TRBV12-5	TRBJ1-3	TRBD1	.	CASGFNRGPGNTIYF	TGTGCTAGTGGATTTAACAGGGGCCCTGGAAACACCATATATTTT
TRBV6-5	TRBJ1-1	.	.	CAAEDGAEAFF	TGTGCCGCGGAGGACGGAGCAGAAGCTTTCTTT
TRBV15	TRBJ1-5	TRBD1	.	CATSRGYRGLNQPQHF	TGTGCCACCAGCAGGGGATACAGGGGTTTGAATCAGCCCCAGCATTTT
TRBV7-9	TRBJ2-6	.	.	CASSLEYRPREGANVLTF	TGTGCCAGCAGCTTAGAGTACAGGCCTCGCGAGGGGGCCAACGTCCTGACTTTC
TRBV5-1	TRBJ1-1	TRBD1	few	CASSHRTGAKIGGTEAFF	TGCGCCAGCAGCCACCGGACAGGGGCGAAAATAGGTGGCACTGAAGCTTTCTTT
TRBV18	TRBJ1-1	.	.	CASSPGLFMNTEAFF	TGTGCCAGCTCACCAGGCCTGTTCATGAACACTGAAGCTTTCTTT
TRBV7-6	TRBJ1-1	.	.	CASSLAGGNEAFF	TGTGCCAGCAGCTTAGCGGGGGGGAATGAAGCTTTCTTT
TRBV9	TRBJ1-5	.	.	CASSVGTNDQPQHF	TGTGCCAGCAGCGTCGGGACAAATGATCAGCCCCAGCATTTT
TRBV6-5	TRBJ1-3	TRBD1	.	CASSYQGQGGNTIYF	TGTGCCAGCAGTTACCAGGGACAGGGAGGAAACACCATATATTTT
TRBV29-1	TRBJ1-4	TRBD1	.	CSVKTGDASEKLFF	TGCAGCGTGAAGACAGGGGACGCGAGTGAAAAACTGTTTTTT